These 20 T cell receptor beta chains originate from one sample sequenced in a study of T cell changes during pregnancy in multiple sclerosis. TCRdb's table, derived via immunoSEQ multiplex PCR, lists solely in-frame clones and lacks some. Found here are about 70,000 clones, 90% to 95% of them singletons; the top ten hold roughly 2%. The input for sequencing was peripheral blood, taken in the second trimester of pregnancy. Every receptor here comes from a female donor in good health, enrolled as a control in a pregnancy study.

The rearrangement joins TRBV7-9 to TRBJ2-7; 7 bases map to TRBD2. The CDR3 totals 13 residues. V lost 5 bases, J lost 3 bases, and 4 bases stayed unmatched. The germline CDR1 and CDR2 sequences are SEHNR and FQNEAQ (reference sequence). The CDR3 reads CASSRGGLYEQYF. The CDR3 DNA sequence: TGTGCCAGCAGCCGCGGGGGACTCTACGAGCAGTACTTC.

J is TRBJ2-7 and V is TRBV19, with TRBD2 as a possible D gene (5 bases). Trimming cost V 3 bases and J 6 bases, with 12 bases left between them. CDR1 and CDR2 from the germline V gene are LNHDA and SQIVND (reference sequence). CDR3 size: 13 residues. CDR3 protein: CASSIRGRGEQYF. DNA for the CDR3: TGTGCCAGTAGTATCCGAGGACGGGGCGAGCAGTACTTC.

The V call is TRBV9, the J call TRBJ2-5, with 7 bases identical to TRBD1. The CDR3 has 14 amino acids. Germline lookup yields CDR1 SGDLS and CDR2 YYNGEE. V lost 3 bases and J lost 5; bases outside the gene matches: 7. DNA for the CDR3: TGTGCCAGCAGCGAGGGGGCTGGGGAGGAGACCCAGTACTTC. Encoded protein: CASSEGAGEETQYF.

This rearrangement joins TRBV18 to TRBJ2-3, with D possibly matching TRBD2 (7 bases). The CDR3 runs to 16 residues. Germline CDR1 is KGHSH and CDR2 is LQKENI. V was cut by 3 bases and J by 0 bases, with 13 bases left in between. The CDR3 DNA reads as TGTGCCAGCTCACCTACGGCGGGGGCAAGCACAGATACGCAGTATTTT. Translation: CASSPTAGASTDTQYF. Filled out from reference TRBV18 and TRBJ2-3, the complete variable domain reads NAGVMQNPRHLVRRRGQEARLRCSPMKGHSHVYWYRQLPEEGLKFMVYLQKENIIDESGMPKERFSAEFPKEGPSILRIQQVVRGDSAAYFCASSPTAGASTDTQYFGPGTRLTVL.

The rearrangement joins TRBV13 to TRBJ2-1; 11 nucleotides match TRBD2. From germline, CDR1 is PRHDT and CDR2 FYEKMQ (reference sequence). The CDR3 extends over 19 amino acids. With 4 bases clipped from V and 0 bases from J, the junction kept 11 bases outside the gene matches. This chain's CDR3 is CASSSLAGGVSSSYNEQFF. In nucleotides, the CDR3 is TGTGCCAGCAGCTCTCTAGCGGGGGGCGTTTCCAGCTCCTACAATGAGCAGTTCTTC.

A word on this clone: Sequence at one end of the junction differs from germline and may be a read error. The chain recombines TRBV9 with TRBJ2-1; TRBD2 is a possible D gene (5 bases). Germline V lookup: CDR1 SGDLS, CDR2 YYNGEE. The CDR3 loop spans 15 amino acids. The CDR3 sequence is CASTVGGSSYNEQFF. DNA for the CDR3: TGTGCCAGCACCGTAGGTGGGAGCTCCTACAATGAGCAGTTCTTC.

V and J are TRBV11-2 and TRBJ2-7; 10 bases are shared with TRBD1. Trimming cost V 1 base and J 5 bases; bases outside gene matches: 8. This CDR3 is built from 16 residues. The germline V gene has CDR1 SGHAT and CDR2 FQNNGV. The CDR3 DNA sequence: TGTGCCAGCAGCTTAGTAAACGCCGGGACAGGGGACGAGCAGTACTTC. It is translated as CASSLVNAGTGDEQYF.

V gene TRBV30 combines with J gene TRBJ2-7, with D possibly being TRBD2 (6 bases). V was trimmed by 0 bases and J by 5 bases, leaving 11 bases between them. CDR1 is GTSNPN, CDR2 SVGIG, per germline (reference sequence). The CDR3 runs 13 residues. CDR3 bases: TGTGCCTGGAGTGTGGGGGGACGGAACGAGCAGTACTTC. It codes for CAWSVGGRNEQYF.

The chain employs TRBV7-2 and TRBJ2-3; 11 bases align to TRBD2. This CDR3 is 15 amino acids long. Germline CDR1 is SGHTA and CDR2 is FQGNSA. V dropped 6 bases and J dropped 4; count of bases not matched to a gene: 6. CDR3 in amino acids: CASSFSGGAADTQYF. The CDR3 region has the DNA TGTGCCAGCAGTTTTAGCGGGGGGGCGGCAGATACGCAGTATTTT.

The chain recombines TRBV25-1 with TRBJ2-7; a weak D match, TRBD2 (7 bases). Germline values: CDR1 MGHDK, CDR2 SYGVNS. Trimming shortened V by 8 bases and J by 0 bases, and 8 bases separated the two germline ends. This CDR3 spans 12 amino acids. In DNA form, the CDR3 reads TGTGCCAGCGGGGGGGCCTCCTACGAGCAGTACTTC. Encoded protein: CASGGASYEQYF.

The chain recombines TRBV11-3 with TRBJ1-1, with TRBD1 as a possible D gene (5 bases). The germline gives CDR1 SGHNT, CDR2 YENEEA. Deletions cut 1 base from V and 5 bases from J, with 14 bases between. The CDR3 length is 15 residues. The CDR3 DNA sequence: TGTGCCAGCAGCTTAGGATCAGGGCCCTTAACTGAAGCTTTCTTT. Translation gives CASSLGSGPLTEAFF.

V and J are TRBV5-5 and TRBJ2-2, with 12 bases fitting TRBD1. CDR1 SGHKS and CDR2 YYEKEE come from the germline V gene (reference sequence). The CDR3 spans 16 residues. Trimming cost V 4 bases and J 7 bases; bases outside gene matches: 8. The CDR3 reads CASSQGQGARSGELFF. The CDR3 DNA follows: TGTGCCAGCAGCCAGGGACAGGGGGCGCGAAGCGGGGAGCTGTTTTTT.

This rearrangement joins TRBV18 to TRBJ2-7; D is undetermined. Trimming left V 0 bases short and J 2 bases short, with 5 bases between. Looked up from germline, CDR1 is KGHSH and CDR2 is LQKENI. This CDR3 spans 13 amino acids. DNA of the CDR3: TGTGCCAGCTCACCACCGGCCACCTACGAGCAGTACTTC. Translated: CASSPPATYEQYF. The full variable domain, with the rest looked up from reference TRBV18 and TRBJ2-7, is NAGVMQNPRHLVRRRGQEARLRCSPMKGHSHVYWYRQLPEEGLKFMVYLQKENIIDESGMPKERFSAEFPKEGPSILRIQQVVRGDSAAYFCASSPPATYEQYFGPGTRLTVT.

The chain recombines TRBV4-3 with TRBJ1-6, with D possibly TRBD1 on 5 matching bases. The germline CDR1 and CDR2 sequences are LGHNA and YSLEER. The V gene lost 0 bases and the J gene lost 7 bases, with 22 bases spanning the gap. There are 19 residues in the CDR3. CDR3 nucleotide sequence: TGCGCCAGCAGCCAAGATGGGAAGCGGGCCTCAGGGCGGAATTCACCCCTCCACTTT. Translation gives CASSQDGKRASGRNSPLHF.

The V gene is TRBV2, the J gene TRBJ2-5; D is undetermined. The CDR3 runs to 15 residues. V gave up 5 bases and J gave up 2 bases, with 15 bases separating them. From germline, CDR1 is SNHLY and CDR2 FYNNEI. The DNA of the CDR3 is TGTGCCAGCAGTTTCGACATGACGATACAAGAGACCCAGTACTTC. Translated: CASSFDMTIQETQYF.

The chain joins TRBV6-1 to TRBJ1-2, with D perhaps matching TRBD1 (6 bases). The CDR3 length is 15 residues. V was trimmed by 6 bases and J by 9 bases, leaving 23 bases between them. Germline V gene data show CDR1 as MNHNS and CDR2 as SASEGT. The CDR3 protein is CASRGSAGTRGSYTF. DNA for the CDR3: TGTGCCAGCAGGGGCTCTGCCGGGACACGGGGTAGCTACACCTTC.

This sequence joins TRBV7-2 and TRBJ1-2, with D possibly being TRBD1 (5 bases). Germline values: CDR1 SGHTA, CDR2 FQGNSA. This CDR3 spans 12 amino acids. The V end was cut by 0 bases, the J end by 8 bases, with 7 bases between. Here the CDR3 DNA reads TGTGCCAGCAGCTTAGCCGGGGGAGGCTACACCTTC. Its protein is CASSLAGGGYTF.

The genes are TRBV7-3 and TRBJ1-2, with a tentative D call TRBD1 (6 bases). The V end lost 5 bases, the J end lost 3 bases, and 13 bases lay between the germline ends. Looked up from germline, CDR1 is SGHTA and CDR2 is FQGTGA. CDR3 length: 14 residues. Here the CDR3 DNA reads TGTGCCAGCAGCAAGGGGGGGGGAGACTATGGCTACACCTTC. As protein: CASSKGGGDYGYTF.

V usage is TRBV27 and J usage is TRBJ2-3; 9 bases are a match to TRBD2. CDR3 length: 16 residues. Germline-derived CDR1 and CDR2 are MNHEY and SMNVEV (reference sequence). The V and J ends lost 6 bases and 2 bases, in that order; junction bases with no gene match: 9. The CDR3 protein is CASRSSGGNPTDTQYF. DNA for the CDR3: TGTGCCAGCAGATCGAGCGGGGGGAACCCCACAGATACGCAGTATTTT.

This chain uses TRBV4-3 with TRBJ1-2; 10 bases line up with TRBD1. Germline-derived CDR1 and CDR2 are LGHNA and YSLEER. This CDR3 is built from 14 residues. V was clipped by 4 bases and J by 5 bases; unmatched bases: 4. The CDR3 bases are TGCGCCAGCAGCCCGGGACAGGGGAGGTATGGCTACACCTTC. The encoded protein is CASSPGQGRYGYTF.